The source of this T cell receptor beta chain is a study of neurological immune-mediated disorders. J was trimmed by 5 bases and V by 5 bases; bases with no gene match: 18. The CDR3 runs to 18 residues. Per germline, CDR1 SGHVS and CDR2 FQNEAQ. General study points: HTLV-1-associated myelopathy led in TCR clonal expansion, while multiple sclerosis ranked lowest, below healthy controls.

PBMCs stored at -80 C, 2 million in total, were the source of the unsorted libraries. With 10-nucleotide random UMIs, 5'RACE was used to make the cDNA. From 15-18 subjects, each sequencing run yielded over 170 million TCR-beta sequences. TCRdb recomputed calls from the 5' RACE reads with MiXCR, one row per CDR3 protein. The sample shows 50,000 to 55,000 distinct CDR3 sequences, approximately 10% of them seen only once. This clonotype came up many times. Its antigen is currently unknown. This receptor was identified in a man aged 65 to 79 with HTLV-1-associated myelopathy (HAM/TSP). Input material: PBMCs. The V call is TRBV7-8, the J call TRBJ2-1; 7 bases line up with TRBD2. The CDR3 protein is CASSARGGREGIHNEQFF. The CDR3 nucleotides are TGTGCCAGCAGCGCCCGCGGTGGGAGGGAAGGGATCCACAATGAGCAGTTCTTC.